These 26 T cell receptor beta chains share one sample of origin, sequenced in a study of cytomegalovirus exposure and HLA in healthy donors. The data were produced by immunoSEQ multiplex PCR, yet TCRdb's version contains in-frame clones alone and is incomplete. The table lists roughly 230,000 clones, around 91% of them singletons, with 2.5% to 3.5% in the top ten. Sequenced: PBMCs. The receptor set was obtained from a woman in her thirties in good health and CMV-seronegative.

V is TRBV13 and J is TRBJ2-1; 7 bases are shared with TRBD1. This CDR3 spans 14 amino acids. Germline V lookup: CDR1 PRHDT, CDR2 FYEKMQ (reference sequence). The V gene end was trimmed by 0 bases and the J gene end by 6 bases; junction bases not matched to a gene: 2. The CDR3 bases are TGTGCCAGCAGCTTAGGCAGGGGGACCAATGAGCAGTTCTTC. Its translation is CASSLGRGTNEQFF.

The rearrangement uses TRBV6-6 and TRBJ2-7; TRBD2 aligns across 9 bases. The CDR3 sequence is 15 residues long. J gave up 7 bases and V 4 bases, and 11 bases lay outside the gene matches. Germline V gene data show CDR1 as MNHNY and CDR2 as SVGAGI (reference sequence). The CDR3 region has the DNA TGTGCCAGCAGTTCCATAGCGGGGGCACAGGGTGAGCAGTACTTC. It codes for CASSSIAGAQGEQYF.

The genes are TRBV9 and TRBJ1-1; 8 positions match TRBD1. V trimming: 4 bases; J trimming: 8 bases; junction bases outside the gene matches: 10. Per germline, CDR1 SGDLS and CDR2 YYNGEE. This CDR3 contains 14 residues. CDR3 in amino acids: CASSSSLRDREAFF. The CDR3 DNA is TGTGCCAGCAGCTCTTCCCTCCGGGACAGGGAAGCTTTCTTT.

This clone appeared a single time. The chain recombines TRBV27 with TRBJ2-3, with D possibly being TRBD1 (5 bases). V was trimmed by 7 bases and J by 6 bases, leaving 17 bases between them. This CDR3 spans 14 amino acids. The germline V gene encodes CDR1 MNHEY and CDR2 SMNVEV (reference sequence). CDR3 DNA: TGTGCCAGCACCCTCAAGGGGATTTCCGATACGCAGTATTTT. It translates to CASTLKGISDTQYF.

This rearrangement joins TRBV7-2 to TRBJ2-7; possibly TRBD1 or TRBD2 for D (5 bases each). This CDR3 has 15 residues. V was clipped by 5 bases and J by 2 bases, with 16 bases between them. Germline V gene sequence: CDR1 SGHTA, CDR2 FQGNSA. The CDR3 region is CASSGRLGRTYEQYF. The CDR3, as DNA: TGTGCCAGCAGCGGACGTTTGGGACGTACCTACGAGCAGTACTTC.

The count of this clone is one. The rearrangement uses TRBV5-1 and TRBJ1-3; no clear D. The CDR3 spans 13 residues. V lost 0 bases and J 2 bases, leaving 3 bases between the germline ends. CDR1 and CDR2 (germline): SGHRS, YFSETQ. CDR3 loop: CASSLAAGNTIYF. In nucleotides, the CDR3 is TGCGCCAGCAGCTTGGCCGCTGGAAACACCATATATTTT.

The chain has TRBV7-2 and TRBJ2-3; TRBD1 aligns across 10 bases. The CDR3 sequence is 15 residues long. V was clipped by 5 bases and J by 1 base; unmatched bases: 3. Germline assignment: CDR1 SGHTA and CDR2 FQGNSA. The CDR3 loop reads CASSPDRGRTDTQYF. The CDR3 nucleotides read TGTGCCAGCAGCCCAGACAGGGGGCGCACAGATACGCAGTATTTT.

The rearrangement links TRBV5-4 to TRBJ2-7; D perhaps matches TRBD2 (6 bases). Germline assignment: CDR1 SGHNT and CDR2 YYREEE (reference sequence). The CDR3 has 13 amino acids. Trimming pared 2 bases from V and 5 bases from J, leaving 11 bases between. DNA for the CDR3: TGTGCCAGCAGCTTCGGGGGTTTCAACGAGCAGTACTTC. Translating it yields CASSFGGFNEQYF.

The chain joins TRBV6-5 to TRBJ2-1; 8 positions agree with TRBD2. CDR3 length: 16 amino acids. CDR1 is MNHEY, CDR2 SVGAGI, per germline. The ends lost 0 bases at V and 4 bases at J; junction bases unmatched: 5. CDR3 nucleotide sequence: TGTGCCAGCAGTTACTCGGGCGGGAGGTATTACAATGAGCAGTTCTTC. It is translated as CASSYSGGRYYNEQFF.

The chain has TRBV7-8 and TRBJ1-3, with D uncertain. The CDR3 sequence is 17 residues long. Germline CDR1 SGHVS, CDR2 FQNEAQ. Trimming shortened V by 5 bases and J by 3 bases, and 20 bases separated the two germline ends. As DNA, the CDR3 is TGTGCCAGCAGCGACAACCTCTTCGGGCAGGATGGAAACACCATATATTTT. Translation gives CASSDNLFGQDGNTIYF.

This clone was observed a single time. The chain is built from TRBV7-8 and TRBJ1-2, with 12 bases matching TRBD1. The CDR3 extends over 15 amino acids. The trim removed 5 bases at V and 8 bases at J, leaving 9 bases unmatched. Germline V CDR1 and CDR2: SGHVS, FQNEAQ. The DNA for the CDR3 is TGTGCCAGCAGCCCCCTGGGACAGGGGGCGGGGGGCTACACCTTC. Translation gives CASSPLGQGAGGYTF.

This chain links TRBV13 with TRBJ2-5; 16 bases are shared with TRBD2. Per germline, CDR1 PRHDT and CDR2 FYEKMQ (reference sequence). V was clipped by 4 bases and J by 5 bases; unmatched bases: 4. CDR3 length: 16 residues. The CDR3 nucleotides are TGTGCCAGCAGCTCCGGGACTAGCGGGAGGGGGGAGACCCAGTACTTC. As protein: CASSSGTSGRGETQYF.

This clone has only one observation. This chain joins TRBV29-1 and TRBJ2-4; 7 bases match TRBD1. From germline, CDR1 is SQVTM and CDR2 ANQGSEA. The CDR3 has 13 residues. J gave up 6 bases and V 6 bases, and 8 bases lay outside the gene matches. CDR3 in amino acids: CSVQDRQGNIQYF. CDR3 DNA: TGCAGCGTCCAGGACAGGCAGGGAAACATTCAGTACTTC.

J is TRBJ2-3 and V is TRBV6-1; possibly TRBD1 or TRBD2 for D (5 bases each). Germline values: CDR1 MNHNS, CDR2 SASEGT. Between the trimmed V and J ends, which lost 1 base and 2 bases, there was a span of 7 bases. The CDR3 sequence is 14 residues long. DNA of the CDR3: TGTGCCAGCAGTGAAGGGGGGAACACAGATACGCAGTATTTT. It specifies CASSEGGNTDTQYF.

This chain joins TRBV28 and TRBJ1-4, with D hard to call. CDR1 and CDR2 from the germline V gene are MDHEN and SYDVKM. The ends were cut back, 6 bases at V and 7 bases at J, with 18 bases in the middle. CDR3 length: 15 amino acids. CDR3 residues: CASRLGRYGGEKLFF. The CDR3 region has the DNA TGTGCCAGCAGACTCGGGCGATACGGCGGTGAAAAACTGTTTTTT.

This clone occurred once. The J gene is TRBJ2-3, the V gene TRBV6-1; a weak D match, TRBD1 (6 bases). Germline CDR1 and CDR2: MNHNS and SASEGT. V lost 10 bases to trimming and J lost 2 bases, with 19 bases between them. The CDR3 has 15 amino acids. The CDR3 DNA is TGTGCCACCTTCCAGGACTGGGGGCACACAGATACGCAGTATTTT. Translating gives CATFQDWGHTDTQYF.

The rearrangement links TRBV30 to TRBJ1-1; weak D call: TRBD1 (5 bases). The CDR3 runs 14 residues. Trimming shortened V by 5 bases and J by 3 bases, and 16 bases separated the two germline ends. CDR1 and CDR2 from the germline V gene are GTSNPN and SVGIG (reference sequence). CDR3 coding DNA: TGTGCCTGGCCGCTGGGGGGGGGAGACACTGAAGCTTTCTTT. Amino acids: CAWPLGGGDTEAFF.

This clone was detected a few times. The V call is TRBV4-1, the J call TRBJ1-5; TRBD1 agrees at 7 bases. In germline, CDR1 is MGHRA, CDR2 YSYEKL. Losses at the gene ends were 4 bases for V and 7 bases for J; bases not matched to a gene: 10. This CDR3 is 15 amino acids long. CDR3 in DNA: TGCGCCAGCAGCCCTACACCGACAGGGCGACAGCCCCAGCATTTT. Residues: CASSPTPTGRQPQHF.

This clone was counted once. The chain links TRBV19 to TRBJ1-2, with TRBD1 as a possible D gene (6 bases). Deletions cut 5 bases from V and 0 bases from J, with 16 bases between. Germline V gives CDR1 LNHDA, CDR2 SQIVND (reference sequence). This CDR3 contains 16 residues. CDR3 nucleotides: TGTGCCAGTAGTCCCAGCGCCAGGGGCGCTAACTATGGCTACACCTTC. Translation gives CASSPSARGANYGYTF.

V and J are TRBV28 and TRBJ2-2; no clear D gene. Germline CDR1 is MDHEN and CDR2 is SYDVKM. The ends were cut back, 3 bases at V and 1 base at J, with 18 bases in the middle. The CDR3 extends over 18 amino acids. The DNA for the CDR3 is TGTGCCAGCAGTTTTGCCTCACGTGGTCTCCGGAACACCGGGGAGCTGTTTTTT. Amino acids: CASSFASRGLRNTGELFF.

The J gene is TRBJ1-2, the V gene TRBV6-5; D may be TRBD1 (6 bases). With 2 bases removed from V and 6 bases from J, the gap between germline ends came to 13 bases. The length of the CDR3 is 14 residues. Germline V lookup: CDR1 MNHEY, CDR2 SVGAGI. In DNA, the CDR3 is TGTGCCAGCAGTTACAGTACAGGGAGAAATGGCTACACCTTC. This sequence encodes CASSYSTGRNGYTF.

This sequence joins TRBV30 and TRBJ2-2, with a weak D call TRBD2 (6 bases). The ends were cut back, 5 bases at V and 6 bases at J, with 16 bases in the middle. Germline CDR1 GTSNPN, CDR2 SVGIG (reference sequence). The CDR3 consists of 14 residues. CDR3 region: CAWLWGDLAGELFF. CDR3 DNA sequence: TGTGCCTGGCTGTGGGGGGATTTGGCCGGGGAGCTGTTTTTT. Filled out from reference TRBV30 and TRBJ2-2, the complete variable domain reads SQTIHQWPATLVQPVGSPLSLECTVEGTSNPNLYWYRQAAGRGLQLLFYSVGIGQISSEVPQNLSASRPQDRQFILSSKKLLLSDSGFYLCAWLWGDLAGELFFGEGSRLTVL.

This chain joins TRBV7-8 and TRBJ2-7; D call uncertain. The V gene's germline CDR1 is SGHVS and CDR2 FQNEAQ. With 6 bases removed from V and 5 bases from J, the gap between germline ends came to 14 bases. The CDR3 has 13 amino acids. The CDR3 spells CASRTLSDHEQYF. As DNA, the CDR3 is TGTGCCAGCAGGACACTATCCGACCACGAGCAGTACTTC. Using reference TRBV7-8 and TRBJ2-7 for the parts outside the CDR3, the full variable domain is GAGVSQSPRYKVAKRGQDVALRCDPISGHVSLFWYQQALGQGPEFLTYFQNEAQLDKSGLPSDRFFAERPEGSVSTLKIQRTQQEDSAVYLCASRTLSDHEQYFGPGTRLTVT.

The V call is TRBV5-6, the J call TRBJ2-1; weak D call: TRBD1 (5 bases). CDR1 SGHDT and CDR2 YYEEEE come from the germline V gene. The CDR3 is 13 amino acids. V was cut by 0 bases and J by 8 bases, with 9 bases left in between. The CDR3 DNA sequence: TGTGCCAGCAGCTTGGACCAGGGCGATGAGCAGTTCTTC. Translated: CASSLDQGDEQFF.

The V call is TRBV4-2, the J call TRBJ2-7, with 7 bases that match TRBD2. Germline lookup yields CDR1 LGHNA and CDR2 YNFKEQ. J lost 1 base, V lost 4 bases, and 10 bases had no gene match. The CDR3 covers 16 residues. CDR3 amino acids: CASSPQPGGRSYEQYF. For the CDR3, the DNA is TGTGCCAGCAGCCCCCAACCGGGAGGAAGGTCCTACGAGCAGTACTTC.

The rearrangement joins TRBV11-3 to TRBJ2-2; 9 bases are a match to TRBD1. Germline CDR1 and CDR2: SGHNT and YENEEA. The V and J ends lost 3 bases and 10 bases, in that order; junction bases with no gene match: 12. The length of the CDR3 is 16 residues. CDR3 coding DNA: TGTGCCAGCAGCTTGGGGACAGGGCTTGGGGGGGCGGAGCTGTTTTTT. Its protein product is CASSLGTGLGGAELFF.